Shown below are 14 T cell receptor beta chains from a single sample sequenced in a study of shared clonotypes between healthy human individuals. The data were produced by immunoSEQ multiplex PCR, yet TCRdb's version contains in-frame clones alone and is incomplete. The sample carries 650,000 to 800,000 clones, around 90% recorded once. CD45RO negativity and positive selection for CCR7 defined naive CD8 cells, a population that excluded terminally differentiated effector memory CD45RA+ cells. The specimen was naive CD8+ T cells sorted from blood. Receptors were obtained from a man aged 25 to 40 in good health.

This chain connects TRBV5-1 to TRBJ2-6; D is possibly TRBD1 (6 bases). Germline V gene lookup returns CDR1 SGHRS and CDR2 YFSETQ. The length of the CDR3 is 19 residues. V gave up 4 bases and J gave up 0 bases, with 20 bases separating them. CDR3 loop: CASSPEGKGEDSGANVLTF. DNA for the CDR3: TGCGCCAGCAGCCCCGAAGGGAAGGGGGAAGACTCTGGGGCCAACGTCCTGACTTTC.

This clone was seen only once. The chain couples TRBV29-1 to TRBJ2-1, with 13 bases that match TRBD2. The CDR3 is 17 residues long. The germline V gene has CDR1 SQVTM and CDR2 ANQGSEA. Losses at the gene ends were 4 bases for V and 0 bases for J; bases not matched to a gene: 6. The CDR3 sequence is CSVGGLAGRSSYNEQFF. CDR3 coding DNA: TGCAGCGTTGGGGGACTAGCGGGGCGTAGCTCCTACAATGAGCAGTTCTTC.

The chain couples TRBV18 to TRBJ1-5; D gene uncertain. The V gene lost 3 bases and the J gene lost 0 bases, with 15 bases spanning the gap. The CDR3 consists of 17 residues. Germline V CDR1 and CDR2: KGHSH, LQKENI. In nucleotides, the CDR3 is TGTGCCAGCTCACCTATGCTACGTATATCTAGCAATCAGCCCCAGCATTTT. Protein product: CASSPMLRISSNQPQHF.

This clone was recorded a few times. V gene TRBV5-6 combines with J gene TRBJ2-7; D is undetermined. V was shortened by 4 bases and J by 3 bases, with 14 bases between the two germline ends. CDR3 size: 14 residues. Per germline, CDR1 SGHDT and CDR2 YYEEEE. DNA for the CDR3: TGTGCCAGCAGCCACCGGGCCACTGACTACGAGCAGTACTTC. Protein product: CASSHRATDYEQYF.

The chain employs TRBV28 and TRBJ2-7; 9 bases are a match to TRBD1. The germline V gene has CDR1 MDHEN and CDR2 SYDVKM. Trimming took 5 bases from V and 4 from J; bases not matched to a gene: 9. The CDR3 loop spans 15 amino acids. The CDR3 protein is CASSHTGTGMYEQYF. The CDR3, as DNA: TGTGCCAGCAGTCACACCGGGACAGGGATGTACGAGCAGTACTTC.

The rearrangement links TRBV7-6 to TRBJ2-3; 7 bases are shared with TRBD2. CDR3 length: 16 residues. Germline values: CDR1 SGHVS, CDR2 FNYEAQ. After removal of 1 base from V and 3 bases from J, the junction contained 7 bases not matched to a gene. In nucleotides, the CDR3 is TGTGCCAGCAGCTTAGATCCGGGAGGAGGGACAGATACGCAGTATTTT. It codes for CASSLDPGGGTDTQYF.

The chain couples TRBV29-1 to TRBJ2-7; perhaps TRBD1 as D (5 bases). The ends were cut back, 1 base at V and 3 bases at J, with 10 bases in the middle. There are 13 residues in the CDR3. The germline V gene has CDR1 SQVTM and CDR2 ANQGSEA. CDR3 in amino acids: CSVEGRQGYEQYF. The CDR3 coding sequence is TGCAGCGTTGAAGGGCGGCAGGGCTACGAGCAGTACTTC.

This clone showed up just once. This chain uses TRBV7-9 with TRBJ2-1, with unresolved D. This CDR3 has 14 amino acids. Germline V gene lookup returns CDR1 SEHNR and CDR2 FQNEAQ (reference sequence). V was clipped by 1 base and J by 3 bases, with 7 bases between them. CDR3 nucleotide sequence: TGTGCCAGCAGCTTAGGCTCCGGCTACAATGAGCAGTTCTTC. Translation: CASSLGSGYNEQFF.

The chain has TRBV4-1 and TRBJ2-1; 7 bases line up with TRBD2. J gave up 4 bases and V 1 base, and 10 bases lay outside the gene matches. The CDR3 length is 17 residues. Germline assignment: CDR1 MGHRA and CDR2 YSYEKL. The CDR3 nucleotides are TGCGCCAGCAGCCAAGTGCCCCGGGACTATACTTACAATGAGCAGTTCTTC. It encodes CASSQVPRDYTYNEQFF.

The rearrangement uses TRBV6-1 and TRBJ2-1; TRBD2 agrees at 15 bases. After removal of 8 bases from V and 8 bases from J, the junction contained 7 bases not matched to a gene. The CDR3 is made up of 15 amino acids. Germline CDR1 reads MNHNS; CDR2 reads SASEGT. In DNA, the CDR3 is TGTGCCAGCTGGGAGGGGACTAGCGGGAGGTATGAGCAGTTCTTC. Translating gives CASWEGTSGRYEQFF.

The chain has TRBV2 and TRBJ2-7, with D unclear. There are 13 residues in the CDR3. Trimming cost V 5 bases and J 3 bases, with 11 bases left between them. The germline V gene has CDR1 SNHLY and CDR2 FYNNEI. CDR3 sequence (DNA): TGTGCCAGCAGTCCCGGACCAGGCTACGAGCAGTACTTC. It is translated as CASSPGPGYEQYF.

This sequence joins TRBV6-6 and TRBJ2-1; 9 positions match TRBD2. V dropped 0 bases and J dropped 4; count of bases not matched to a gene: 4. Germline loops: CDR1 MNHNY, CDR2 SVGAGI (reference sequence). The CDR3 has 16 amino acids. CDR3: CASSYSVREGYNEQFF. The CDR3 DNA follows: TGTGCCAGCAGTTACTCGGTGCGGGAGGGATACAATGAGCAGTTCTTC.

The gene calls are TRBV27 and TRBJ2-1; tentatively, D is TRBD2 (6 bases). Germline CDR1 MNHEY, CDR2 SMNVEV (reference sequence). The CDR3 is made up of 13 amino acids. V was cut by 8 bases and J by 2 bases, with 10 bases left in between. In nucleotides, the CDR3 is TGTGCCAGCGGGGCTAGCGCCTACAATGAGCAGTTCTTC. As protein: CASGASAYNEQFF.

This chain joins TRBV6-1 and TRBJ2-5; tentatively, D is TRBD1 (6 bases). The CDR3 length is 17 residues. The germline V gene has CDR1 MNHNS and CDR2 SASEGT. V dropped 4 bases and J dropped 5 bases, with 23 bases sitting between them. The CDR3 reads CASSGRPGQGIYETQYF. DNA of the CDR3: TGTGCCAGCAGTGGCCGCCCCGGGCAGGGGATTTACGAGACCCAGTACTTC.